What follows describes a single T cell receptor (beta chain). Using immunoSEQ multiplex PCR, the repertoire was profiled, and TCRdb retains in-frame clones only, with some absent. The profile shows about 300,000 clones, 86% of them singletons. Clinical history as reported by participants underpinned cohort assignment. Recovered status applied to Cohort 3 donors who had two consecutive negative PCRs. It also applied to those with clearance or with symptom resolution. The CDR3 is made up of 14 amino acids. CDR1 and CDR2 (germline): SNHLY, FYNNEI. Between the trimmed V and J ends, which lost 4 bases and 5 bases, there was a span of 13 bases. This sample was taken from a study of blood T cell repertoires in COVID-19. At the level of the study: COVID-19 samples from acute and convalescent phases originated in the United States, Italy and Spain.

The receptor's source is a man aged 30 to 39 who had recovered from COVID-19. V is TRBV2 and J is TRBJ2-3; tentative D call: TRBD2 (6 bases). The sample was PBMCs or T cells enriched from blood (not recorded which). The CDR3 protein is CASSVAGPQDTQYF. CDR3 coding DNA: TGTGCCAGCAGTGTGGCGGGACCTCAAGATACGCAGTATTTT.